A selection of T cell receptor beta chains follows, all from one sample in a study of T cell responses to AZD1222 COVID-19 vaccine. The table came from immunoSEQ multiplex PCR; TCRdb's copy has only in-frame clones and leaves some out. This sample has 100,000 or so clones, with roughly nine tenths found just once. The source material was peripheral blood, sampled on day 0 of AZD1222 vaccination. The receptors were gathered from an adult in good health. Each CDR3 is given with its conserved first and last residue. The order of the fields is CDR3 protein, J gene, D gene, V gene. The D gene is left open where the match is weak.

CASSELDSLNEKLFF TRBJ1-4 NA TRBV6-1
CASSSQGRGQPQHF TRBJ1-5 NA TRBV6-6
CASSPLRGYEQYF TRBJ2-7 NA TRBV18
CASSPTGYEKLFF TRBJ1-4 NA TRBV18
CASSFGITVNSPLHF TRBJ1-6 NA TRBV19
CASSQEVAGGLGNYGYTF TRBJ1-2 TRBD1 TRBV4-2
CASSRAGGHQETQYF TRBJ2-5 TRBD2 TRBV7-8
CASSELMEGAYEQYF TRBJ2-7 NA TRBV6-1
CATPRGQPHEQFF TRBJ2-1 NA TRBV18
CASSLTGQGVYEQYF TRBJ2-7 TRBD1 TRBV5-5
CASSLSRTGSYEQYF TRBJ2-7 TRBD1 TRBV7-6
CASSLSSGGARTGELFF TRBJ2-2 TRBD2 TRBV7-7
CASSTDRGSNQPQHF TRBJ1-5 TRBD1 TRBV6-5
CASSFLGQNTEAFF TRBJ1-1 NA TRBV6-5
CASSPGQGYTQYF TRBJ2-5 TRBD1 TRBV2
CASALWRDKQYF TRBJ2-7 NA TRBV12-3/TRBV12-4
CATSRPPPLSYEQYF TRBJ2-7 NA TRBV15
CASSIGQGADEQYF TRBJ2-7 TRBD1 TRBV5-5
CATSDWGGPKNTQYF TRBJ2-3 NA TRBV24-1
CASSLAATQPQHF TRBJ1-5 NA TRBV7-9
CASKRDRGPNEQFF TRBJ2-1 TRBD1 TRBV6-5